This T cell receptor (beta chain) was sequenced for a study of beta chain features in type 1 diabetes. This clone was seen a few times. What it binds is unknown. Averaging around 110 mL, one heparinised blood draw came from each individual donor. Expressed TCRB transcripts got sequenced, as all isolated RNA was reverse transcribed. TCRdb's table, derived via immunoSEQ multiplex PCR, lists solely in-frame clones and lacks some. The sample shows 200,000 to 250,000 clones, about a tenth of them seen only once. CDR1 and CDR2 (germline): SQVTM, ANQGSEA. The V end lost 5 bases, the J end lost 4 bases, and 9 bases lay between the germline ends. CDR3 length: 11 residues. Whole-study findings and limits: Highly expressing activated T cells could be over-counted with a cDNA template.

Sequenced input: central memory CD4+ T cells from blood. The chain carries TRBV29-1 and TRBJ2-7; D remains unclear. The clonotype originates from a young man in good health. CDR3 sequence: CSVYLGYEQYF. DNA for the CDR3: TGCAGCGTTTACTTAGGATACGAGCAGTACTTC.